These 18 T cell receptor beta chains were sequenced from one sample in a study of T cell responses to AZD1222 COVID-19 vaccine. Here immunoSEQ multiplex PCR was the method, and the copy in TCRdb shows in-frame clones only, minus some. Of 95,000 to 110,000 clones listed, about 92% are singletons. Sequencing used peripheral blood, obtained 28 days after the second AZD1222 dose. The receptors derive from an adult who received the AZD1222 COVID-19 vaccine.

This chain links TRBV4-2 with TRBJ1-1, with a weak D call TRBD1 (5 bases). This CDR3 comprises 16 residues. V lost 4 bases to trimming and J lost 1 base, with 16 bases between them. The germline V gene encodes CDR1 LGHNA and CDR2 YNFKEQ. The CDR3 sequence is CASSPREGQGNTEAFF. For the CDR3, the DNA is TGTGCCAGCAGCCCCCGTGAGGGTCAGGGGAACACTGAAGCTTTCTTT.

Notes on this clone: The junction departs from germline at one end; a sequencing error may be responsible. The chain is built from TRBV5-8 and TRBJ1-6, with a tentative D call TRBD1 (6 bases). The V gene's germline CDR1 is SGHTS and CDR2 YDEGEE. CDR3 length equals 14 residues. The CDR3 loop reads CATSPTGWDSPLHF. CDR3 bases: TGTGCCACCAGCCCGACAGGTTGGGATTCACCCCTCCACTTT.

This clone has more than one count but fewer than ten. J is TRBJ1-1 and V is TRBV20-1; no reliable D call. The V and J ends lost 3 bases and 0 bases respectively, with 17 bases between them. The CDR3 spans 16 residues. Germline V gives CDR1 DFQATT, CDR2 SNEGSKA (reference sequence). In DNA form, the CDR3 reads TGCAGTGCTAGTGCGCAACCGTATTCCATGAACACTGAAGCTTTCTTT. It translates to CSASAQPYSMNTEAFF.

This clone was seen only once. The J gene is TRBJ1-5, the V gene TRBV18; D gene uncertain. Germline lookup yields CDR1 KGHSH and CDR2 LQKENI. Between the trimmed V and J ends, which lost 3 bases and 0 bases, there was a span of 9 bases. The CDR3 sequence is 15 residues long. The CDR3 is CASSPIPDSNQPQHF. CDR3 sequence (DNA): TGTGCCAGCTCACCTATACCGGATAGCAATCAGCCCCAGCATTTT.

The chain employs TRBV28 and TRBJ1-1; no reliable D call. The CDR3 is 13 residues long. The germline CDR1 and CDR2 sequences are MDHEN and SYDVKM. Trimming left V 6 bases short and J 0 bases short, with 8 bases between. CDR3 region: CASRTPLNTEAFF. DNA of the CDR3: TGTGCCAGCAGAACACCCTTGAACACTGAAGCTTTCTTT.

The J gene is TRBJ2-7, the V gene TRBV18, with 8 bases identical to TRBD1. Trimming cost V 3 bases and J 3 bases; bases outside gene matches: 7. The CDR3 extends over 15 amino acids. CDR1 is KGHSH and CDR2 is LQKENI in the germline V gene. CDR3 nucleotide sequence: TGTGCCAGCTCACCGGGGGACAGGACGATCTACGAGCAGTACTTC. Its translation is CASSPGDRTIYEQYF.

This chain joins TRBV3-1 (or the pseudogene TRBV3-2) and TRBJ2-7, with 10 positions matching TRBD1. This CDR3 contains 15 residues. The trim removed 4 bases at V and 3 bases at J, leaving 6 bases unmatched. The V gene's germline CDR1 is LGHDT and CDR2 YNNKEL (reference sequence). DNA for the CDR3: TGTGCCAGCAGCCGGACAGGGGGTGGGTTCTACGAGCAGTACTTC. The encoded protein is CASSRTGGGFYEQYF.

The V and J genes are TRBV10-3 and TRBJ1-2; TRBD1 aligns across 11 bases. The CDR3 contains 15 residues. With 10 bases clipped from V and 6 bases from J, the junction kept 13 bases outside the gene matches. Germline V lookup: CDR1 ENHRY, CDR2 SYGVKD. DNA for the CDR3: TGTGCCACCCTACAACCGGGACAGGGGGTCCATGGCTACACCTTC. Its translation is CATLQPGQGVHGYTF.

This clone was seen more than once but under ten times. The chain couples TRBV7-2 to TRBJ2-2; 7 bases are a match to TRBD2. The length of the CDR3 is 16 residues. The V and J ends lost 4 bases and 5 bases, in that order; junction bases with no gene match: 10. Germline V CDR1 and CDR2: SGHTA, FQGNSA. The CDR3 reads CASSSGLGSGTGELFF. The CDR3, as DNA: TGTGCCAGCAGCTCCGGACTAGGCTCTGGGACCGGGGAGCTGTTTTTT. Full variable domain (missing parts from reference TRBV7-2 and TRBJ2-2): GAGVSQSPSNKVTEKGKDVELRCDPISGHTALYWYRQSLGQGLEFLIYFQGNSAPDKSGLPSDRFSAERTGGSVSTLTIQRTQQEDSAVYLCASSSGLGSGTGELFFGEGSRLTVL.

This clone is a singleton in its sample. CDR3 nucleotides: TGTGCCAGCAGCTTAGACGGAACCTCGGGAAACACCATATATTTT. Translated, it gives CASSLDGTSGNTIYF. The gene calls are TRBV7-6 and TRBJ1-3; D remains unclear. Germline CDR1 SGHVS, CDR2 FNYEAQ. The CDR3 covers 15 residues. The germline V and J ends were trimmed by 1 base and 4 bases, with 11 bases remaining between them.

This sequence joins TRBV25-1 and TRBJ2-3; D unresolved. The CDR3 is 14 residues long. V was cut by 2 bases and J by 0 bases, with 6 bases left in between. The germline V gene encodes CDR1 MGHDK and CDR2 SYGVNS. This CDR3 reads CASSELGSTDTQYF. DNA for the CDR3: TGTGCCAGCAGTGAACTCGGGAGCACAGATACGCAGTATTTT.

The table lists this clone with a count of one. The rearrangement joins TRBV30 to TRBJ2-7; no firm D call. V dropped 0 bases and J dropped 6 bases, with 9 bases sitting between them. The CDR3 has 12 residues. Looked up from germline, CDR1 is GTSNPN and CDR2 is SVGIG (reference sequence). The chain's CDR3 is CAWSVKGREQYF. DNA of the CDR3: TGTGCCTGGAGTGTAAAGGGTCGCGAGCAGTACTTC.

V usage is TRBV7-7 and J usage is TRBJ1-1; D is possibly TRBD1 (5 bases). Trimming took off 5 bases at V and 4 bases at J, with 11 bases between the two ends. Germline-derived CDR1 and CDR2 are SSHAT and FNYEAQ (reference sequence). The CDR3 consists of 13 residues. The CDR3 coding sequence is TGTGCCAGCAGCCAGGACACCTTCACTGAAGCTTTCTTT. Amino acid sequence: CASSQDTFTEAFF.

The CDR3 coding sequence is TGTGCCAGCAGCTTAGTAGGTGGGACAGGAATCACCGGGGAGCTGTTTTTT. Protein sequence: CASSLVGGTGITGELFF. The rearrangement joins TRBV7-2 to TRBJ2-2, with 8 bases matching TRBD1. The ends lost 1 base at V and 4 bases at J; junction bases unmatched: 8. This CDR3 spans 17 amino acids. Germline CDR1 is SGHTA and CDR2 is FQGNSA. Filled out from reference TRBV7-2 and TRBJ2-2, the complete variable domain reads GAGVSQSPSNKVTEKGKDVELRCDPISGHTALYWYRQSLGQGLEFLIYFQGNSAPDKSGLPSDRFSAERTGGSVSTLTIQRTQQEDSAVYLCASSLVGGTGITGELFFGEGSRLTVL.

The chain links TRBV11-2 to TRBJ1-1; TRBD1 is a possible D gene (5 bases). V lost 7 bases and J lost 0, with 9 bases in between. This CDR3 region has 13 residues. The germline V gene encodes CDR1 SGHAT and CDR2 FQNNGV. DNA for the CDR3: TGTGCCAGCAATGACAGAGTGAACACTGAAGCTTTCTTT. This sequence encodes CASNDRVNTEAFF. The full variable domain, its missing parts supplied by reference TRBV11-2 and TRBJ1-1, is EAGVAQSPRYKIIEKRQSVAFWCNPISGHATLYWYQQILGQGPKLLIQFQNNGVVDDSQLPKDRFSAERLKGVDSTLKIQPAKLEDSAVYLCASNDRVNTEAFFGQGTRLTVV.

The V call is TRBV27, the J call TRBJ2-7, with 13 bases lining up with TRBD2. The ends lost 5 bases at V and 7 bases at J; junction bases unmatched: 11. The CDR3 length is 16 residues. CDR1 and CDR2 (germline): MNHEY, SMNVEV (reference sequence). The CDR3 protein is CASSQPGLAGVREQYF. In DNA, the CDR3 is TGTGCCAGCAGTCAACCTGGACTAGCGGGAGTAAGGGAGCAGTACTTC.

CDR3 sequence: CASSASVGLAGGRSYEQYF. Here the CDR3 DNA reads TGTGCCAGCTCCGCCAGTGTGGGACTAGCGGGAGGACGCTCCTACGAGCAGTACTTC. The chain uses TRBV7-2 and TRBJ2-7; 15 nucleotides match TRBD2. The CDR3 is 19 residues long. V lost 8 bases, J lost 0 bases, and 14 bases stayed unmatched. CDR1 is SGHTA and CDR2 is FQGNSA in the germline V gene.

CDR3 sequence: CASSPPGQPNEKLFF. The CDR3 DNA sequence: TGCGCCAGCAGCCCCCCGGGACAACCTAATGAAAAACTGTTTTTT. The gene calls are TRBV4-1 and TRBJ1-4; D might be TRBD1 (6 bases). Per the germline V gene, CDR1 is MGHRA and CDR2 is YSYEKL. The CDR3 consists of 15 residues. V lost 4 bases to trimming and J lost 3 bases, with 12 bases between them.